Listed here are 12 T cell receptor beta chains from one sample, sequenced in a study of blood T cell repertoires in COVID-19. The protocol was immunoSEQ multiplex PCR, while the TCRdb copy is restricted to in-frame clones and leaves out a portion. The profile shows around 300,000 clones, approximately 88% of them singletons. Sequenced sample: peripheral blood. The receptors shown here come from a woman in her twenties or thirties with COVID-19, enrolled during active disease.

The chain combines TRBV7-9 with TRBJ2-5; 7 nucleotides line up with TRBD1. V shed 0 bases, J shed 4 bases, and the junction held 2 bases outside the gene matches. Per germline, CDR1 SEHNR and CDR2 FQNEAQ (reference sequence). The CDR3 consists of 14 residues. The CDR3 DNA reads TGTGCCAGCAGCTTAGCAGGGGGCTTAGAGACCCAGTACTTC. Protein: CASSLAGGLETQYF.

The V and J genes are TRBV24-1 and TRBJ2-1; 8 nucleotides line up with TRBD2. V was clipped by 3 bases and J by 6 bases; unmatched bases: 9. Germline V gives CDR1 KGHDR, CDR2 SFDVKD. The CDR3 totals 16 residues. The CDR3 DNA reads TGTGCCACCAGTGATCCCCGGGGGGGCCGTTCCAATGAGCAGTTCTTC. Amino acid sequence: CATSDPRGGRSNEQFF.

The chain links TRBV5-1 to TRBJ1-6; TRBD1 is a possible D gene (6 bases). The length of the CDR3 is 15 residues. Germline assignment: CDR1 SGHRS and CDR2 YFSETQ. The V end was cut by 10 bases, the J end by 0 bases, with 14 bases between. As DNA, the CDR3 is TGCGCCGACCCCGGACAGATCTCCTATAATTCACCCCTCCACTTT. Its translation is CADPGQISYNSPLHF. Combining the CDR3 with reference TRBV5-1 and TRBJ1-6 gives the whole variable domain KAGVTQTPRYLIKTRGQQVTLSCSPISGHRSVSWYQQTPGQGLQFLFEYFSETQRNKGNFPGRFSGRQFSNSRSEMNVSTLELGDSALYLCADPGQISYNSPLHFGNGTRLTVT.

The chain recombines TRBV7-9 with TRBJ2-2, with TRBD1 as a possible D gene (6 bases). Germline CDR1 SEHNR, CDR2 FQNEAQ (reference sequence). This CDR3 region has 14 residues. V was clipped by 5 bases and J by 3 bases, with 10 bases between them. CDR3 loop: CASSQRTDTGELFF. CDR3 DNA sequence: TGTGCCAGCAGCCAAAGGACAGACACCGGGGAGCTGTTTTTT.

This chain connects TRBV12-3 or TRBV12-4 to TRBJ2-7, with D possibly TRBD1 on 6 matching bases. This CDR3 is 13 amino acids long. Trimming stripped 10 bases from V and 2 bases from J, with 15 bases between. CDR3 in amino acids: CANQTGIAYEQYF. The CDR3, as DNA: TGTGCCAATCAAACAGGGATCGCCTACGAGCAGTACTTC.

In its sample, this clone was seen a few times. The sample has other DNA sequences that encode this CDR3 too. The chain couples TRBV5-4 to TRBJ2-1; unclear D gene. Per the germline V gene, CDR1 is SGHNT and CDR2 is YYREEE (reference sequence). The CDR3 extends over 15 amino acids. V was shortened by 5 bases and J by 0 bases, with 12 bases between the two germline ends. This chain's CDR3 is CASSSGGASYNEQFF. CDR3 coding DNA: TGTGCCAGCAGTTCCGGCGGCGCCTCCTACAATGAGCAGTTCTTC.

This chain links TRBV6-1 with TRBJ2-7; perhaps TRBD1 as D (5 bases). Per germline, CDR1 MNHNS and CDR2 SASEGT. The V end was cut by 1 base, the J end by 5 bases, with 12 bases between. The CDR3 has 14 residues. The CDR3 reads CASSEVLGVNEQYV. CDR3 nucleotide sequence: TGTGCCAGCAGTGAAGTCCTAGGGGTCAACGAGCAGTACGTC.

V usage is TRBV11-2 and J usage is TRBJ1-2, with 9 bases aligning to TRBD1. V shed 4 bases, J shed 2 bases, and the junction held 14 bases outside the gene matches. The CDR3 extends over 18 amino acids. Germline CDR1 reads SGHAT; CDR2 reads FQNNGV. The CDR3 is CASSSIRDRETQNYGYTF. In DNA, the CDR3 is TGTGCCAGCAGCTCCATCCGGGACAGGGAAACCCAAAACTATGGCTACACCTTC.

The chain has TRBV7-8 and TRBJ1-4; possibly TRBD1 for D (5 bases). Per the germline V gene, CDR1 is SGHVS and CDR2 is FQNEAQ. The V gene lost 5 bases and the J gene lost 6 bases, with 13 bases spanning the gap. CDR3 length: 14 residues. CDR3 DNA: TGTGCCAGCAGCGTGGGGGGTTATGATGAAAAACTGTTTTTT. Translating gives CASSVGGYDEKLFF.

The CDR3 bases are TGTGCCAGCTCACCTAGGACTAGCACAGATACGCAGTATTTT. Its protein is CASSPRTSTDTQYF. V usage is TRBV18 and J usage is TRBJ2-3, with D possibly TRBD2 on 5 matching bases. The V gene's germline CDR1 is KGHSH and CDR2 LQKENI. The CDR3 loop spans 14 amino acids. V was pared by 3 bases and J by 0 bases, with 7 bases between.

This sequence joins TRBV27 and TRBJ2-3; 9 bases match TRBD1. The CDR3 runs to 16 residues. CDR1 and CDR2 from the germline V gene are MNHEY and SMNVEV (reference sequence). Germline trimming cut 5 bases from V and 2 bases from J; bases unmatched to any gene: 8. The CDR3 bases are TGTGCCAGCAGTCCGGACAGGGGCCTATTCACAGATACGCAGTATTTT. Its translation: CASSPDRGLFTDTQYF.

J is TRBJ1-3 and V is TRBV3-1 (or the pseudogene TRBV3-2); TRBD1 matches at 12 bases. The CDR3 totals 15 residues. Germline CDR1 and CDR2: LGHDT and YNNKEL (reference sequence). V lost 4 bases to trimming and J lost 7 bases; unmatched junction nucleotides: 5. The CDR3 loop is CASSRRDRGPNTIYF. CDR3 coding DNA: TGTGCCAGCAGCCGGCGGGACAGGGGGCCGAACACCATATATTTT.